This T cell receptor (beta chain) was sequenced during a study of shared clonotypes between healthy human individuals. Study-level findings and limits: Clonotype sharing among donors was expected to depend on sequencing depth. Specimens sampled were limited to blood, with tissue repertoires likely differing.

Donors were healthy HIV-negative adults without recent acute infections or vaccinations. Assay: immunoSEQ multiplex PCR; the TCRdb copy retains only in-frame clones and omits some. The table records a few million clones, 85% to 95% of them present only once. A note on this clone: Its antigen remains unidentified.

The CDR3 is made up of 19 amino acids. Trimming stripped 3 bases from V and 0 bases from J, with 24 bases between. The V gene's germline CDR1 is SGHDT and CDR2 YYEEEE. The V gene is TRBV5-6, the J gene TRBJ2-5; D perhaps matches TRBD2 (5 bases). Sequences were obtained from naive CD4+ T cells from PBMCs. Subset defined: CD45RA+ positively selected. The TCR comes from a man younger than 30 in good health. Some clones in this sample may be carry-over from other donors' samples. The CDR3 region is CASSYLATRAGTYQETQYF. CDR3 nucleotides: TGTGCCAGCAGCTATCTCGCCACGCGGGCAGGAACGTACCAAGAGACCCAGTACTTC.